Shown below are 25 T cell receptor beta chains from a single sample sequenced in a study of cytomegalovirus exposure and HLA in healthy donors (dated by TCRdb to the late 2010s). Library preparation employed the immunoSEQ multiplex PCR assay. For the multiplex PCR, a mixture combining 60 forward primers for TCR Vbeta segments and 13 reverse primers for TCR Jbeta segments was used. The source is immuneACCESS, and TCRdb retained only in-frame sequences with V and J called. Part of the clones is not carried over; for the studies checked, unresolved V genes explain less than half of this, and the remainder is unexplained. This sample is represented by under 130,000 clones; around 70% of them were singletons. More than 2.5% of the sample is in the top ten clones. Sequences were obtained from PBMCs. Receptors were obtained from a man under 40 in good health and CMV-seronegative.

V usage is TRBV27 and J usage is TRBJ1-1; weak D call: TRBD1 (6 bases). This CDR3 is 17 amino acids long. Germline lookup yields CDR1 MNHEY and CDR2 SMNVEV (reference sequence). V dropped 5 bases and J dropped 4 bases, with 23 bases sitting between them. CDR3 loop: CASSPRYRRYRVTEAFF. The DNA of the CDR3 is TGTGCCAGCAGTCCCCGTTACAGGCGATACAGGGTCACTGAAGCTTTCTTT.

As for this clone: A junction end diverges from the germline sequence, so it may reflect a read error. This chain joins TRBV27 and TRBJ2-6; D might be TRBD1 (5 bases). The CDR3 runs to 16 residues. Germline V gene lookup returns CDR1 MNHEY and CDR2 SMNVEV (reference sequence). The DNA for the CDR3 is TGTGCCAGCAGTTTATCGCCGGTGTCTGGGGCCAACGGCCTGACTTTC. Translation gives CASSLSPVSGANGLTF. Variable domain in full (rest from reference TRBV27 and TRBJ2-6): EAQVTQNPRYLITVTGKKLTVTCSQNMNHEYMSWYRQDPGLGLRQIYYSMNVEVTDKGDVPEGYKVSRKEKRNFPLILESPSPNQTSLYFCASSLSPVSGANGLTFGAGSRLTVL.

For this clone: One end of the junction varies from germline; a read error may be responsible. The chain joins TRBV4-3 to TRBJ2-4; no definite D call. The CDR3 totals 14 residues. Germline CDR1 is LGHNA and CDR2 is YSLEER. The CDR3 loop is CASSQDGPWNSQYF. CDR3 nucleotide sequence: TGCGCCAGCAGCCAAGATGGGCCCTGGAACAGTCAGTACTTC.

Here the CDR3 DNA reads TGTGCCAGCAGCTTAGAGGCGGCGAACACCGGGGAGCTGTTTTTT. It encodes CASSLEAANTGELFF. The rearrangement links TRBV7-9 to TRBJ2-2; no firm D call. The CDR3 extends over 15 amino acids. Germline V gives CDR1 SEHNR, CDR2 FQNEAQ (reference sequence). Trimming removed 1 base from V and 0 bases from J, with 6 bases in between. The variable domain in full, completed from reference TRBV7-9 and TRBJ2-2, reads DTGVSQNPRHKITKRGQNVTFRCDPISEHNRLYWYRQTLGQGPEFLTYFQNEAQLEKSRLLSDRFSAERPKGSFSTLEIQRTEQGDSAMYLCASSLEAANTGELFFGEGSRLTVL.

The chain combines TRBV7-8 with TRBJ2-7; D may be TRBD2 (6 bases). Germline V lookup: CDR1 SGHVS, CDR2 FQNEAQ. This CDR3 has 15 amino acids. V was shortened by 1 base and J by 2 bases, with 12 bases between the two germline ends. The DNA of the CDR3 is TGTGCCAGCAGCTTAGGCGGGACCCACACCTACGAGCAGTACTTC. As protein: CASSLGGTHTYEQYF.

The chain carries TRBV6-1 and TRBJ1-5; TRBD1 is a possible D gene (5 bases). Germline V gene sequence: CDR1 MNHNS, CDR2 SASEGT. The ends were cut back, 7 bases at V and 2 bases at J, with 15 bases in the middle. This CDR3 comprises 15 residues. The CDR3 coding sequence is TGTGCCAGCATAAGGGGTATAGCTGGCAATCAGCCCCAGCATTTT. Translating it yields CASIRGIAGNQPQHF.

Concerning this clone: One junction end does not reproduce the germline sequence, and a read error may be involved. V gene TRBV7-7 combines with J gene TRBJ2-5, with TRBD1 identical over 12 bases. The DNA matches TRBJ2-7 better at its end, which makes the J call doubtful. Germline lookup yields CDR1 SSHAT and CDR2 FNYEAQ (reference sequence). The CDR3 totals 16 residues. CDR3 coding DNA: TGTGCTAGCAGCCCCGGGACAGGGGGCAAAAACTACGAGCAGTACTTC. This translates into CASSPGTGGKNYEQYF.

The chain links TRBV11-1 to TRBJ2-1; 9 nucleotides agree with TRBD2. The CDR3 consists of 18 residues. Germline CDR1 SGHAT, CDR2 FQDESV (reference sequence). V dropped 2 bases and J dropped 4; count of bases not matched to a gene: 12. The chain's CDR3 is CASSLSLGGRGDYNEQFF. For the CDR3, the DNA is TGTGCCAGCAGCTTAAGTTTGGGCGGGAGGGGGGATTACAATGAGCAGTTCTTC.

This CDR3 is CATGIARGRREAQYF. The CDR3 nucleotides are TGTGCCACCGGTATTGCTAGGGGGCGCAGGGAGGCCCAGTACTTC. V gene TRBV6-5 combines with J gene TRBJ2-5; tentatively, D is TRBD1 (7 bases). Between the trimmed V and J ends, which lost 10 bases and 9 bases, there was a span of 27 bases. Germline values: CDR1 MNHEY, CDR2 SVGAGI. CDR3 length: 15 residues.

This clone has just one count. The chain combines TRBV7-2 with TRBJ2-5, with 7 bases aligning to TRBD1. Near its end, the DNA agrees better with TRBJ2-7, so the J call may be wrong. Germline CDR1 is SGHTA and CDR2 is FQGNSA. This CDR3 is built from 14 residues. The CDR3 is CASSQGQKAYEQYF. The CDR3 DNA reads TGTGCCAGCAGCCAGGGACAGAAAGCCTACGAGCAGTACTTC.

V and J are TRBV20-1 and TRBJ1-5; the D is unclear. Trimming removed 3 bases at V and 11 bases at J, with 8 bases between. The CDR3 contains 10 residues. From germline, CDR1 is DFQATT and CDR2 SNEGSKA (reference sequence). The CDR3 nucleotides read TGCAGTGCTAGCCTCCAGGCCCAGCATTTT. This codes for CSASLQAQHF.

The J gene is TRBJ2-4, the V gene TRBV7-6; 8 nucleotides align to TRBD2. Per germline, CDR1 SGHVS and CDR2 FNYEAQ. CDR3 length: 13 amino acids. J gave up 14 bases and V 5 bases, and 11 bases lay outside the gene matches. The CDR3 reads CASSEANSGMKYF. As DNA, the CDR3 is TGTGCCAGCAGCGAAGCCAATAGCGGGATGAAGTACTTC.

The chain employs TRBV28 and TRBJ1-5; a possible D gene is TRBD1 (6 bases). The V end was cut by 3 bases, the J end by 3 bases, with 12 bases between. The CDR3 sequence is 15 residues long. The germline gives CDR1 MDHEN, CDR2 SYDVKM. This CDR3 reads CASSLGPGDNQPQHF. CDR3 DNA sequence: TGTGCCAGCAGTTTGGGCCCAGGGGACAATCAGCCCCAGCATTTT.

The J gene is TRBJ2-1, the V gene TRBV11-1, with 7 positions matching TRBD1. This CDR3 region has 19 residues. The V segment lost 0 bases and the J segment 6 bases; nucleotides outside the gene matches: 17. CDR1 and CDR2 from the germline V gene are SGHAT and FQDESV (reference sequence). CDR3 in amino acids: CASSLALGKGTARVNEQFF. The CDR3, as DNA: TGTGCCAGCAGCTTAGCCCTAGGGAAAGGGACAGCCAGAGTCAATGAGCAGTTCTTC.

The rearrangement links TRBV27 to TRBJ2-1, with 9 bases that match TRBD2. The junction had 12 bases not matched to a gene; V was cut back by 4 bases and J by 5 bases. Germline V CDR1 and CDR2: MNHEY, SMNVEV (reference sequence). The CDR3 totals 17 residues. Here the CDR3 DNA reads TGTGCCAGCAGTTCTTTAGCGGGAGCAGCTTCGGACAATGAGCAGTTCTTC. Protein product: CASSSLAGAASDNEQFF.

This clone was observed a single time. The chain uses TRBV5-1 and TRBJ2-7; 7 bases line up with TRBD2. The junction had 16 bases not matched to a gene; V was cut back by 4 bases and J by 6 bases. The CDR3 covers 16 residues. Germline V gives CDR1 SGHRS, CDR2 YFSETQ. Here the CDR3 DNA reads TGCGCCAGCAGCCCCCAAAAGGGAGGGCCTACTGGCGAGCAGTACTTC. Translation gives CASSPQKGGPTGEQYF.

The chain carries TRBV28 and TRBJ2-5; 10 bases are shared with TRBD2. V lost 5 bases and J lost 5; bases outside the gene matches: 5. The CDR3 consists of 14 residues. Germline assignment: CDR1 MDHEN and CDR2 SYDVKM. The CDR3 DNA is TGTGCCAGCAGTCTAGCGGGAGCGGGGGAGACCCAGTACTTC. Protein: CASSLAGAGETQYF.

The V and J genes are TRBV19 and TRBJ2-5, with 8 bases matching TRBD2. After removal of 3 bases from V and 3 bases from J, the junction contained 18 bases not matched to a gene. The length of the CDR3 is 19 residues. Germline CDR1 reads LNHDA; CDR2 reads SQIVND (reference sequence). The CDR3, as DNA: TGTGCCAGTAGTATCGGGGGGGACCCTCAGGGCCTTGTAAAAGAGACCCAGTACTTC. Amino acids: CASSIGGDPQGLVKETQYF.

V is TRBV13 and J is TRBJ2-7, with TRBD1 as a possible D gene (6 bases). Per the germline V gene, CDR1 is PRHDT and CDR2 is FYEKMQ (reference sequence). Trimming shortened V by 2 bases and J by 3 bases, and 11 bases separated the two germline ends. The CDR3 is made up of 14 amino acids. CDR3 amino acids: CASSLTGLVYEQYF. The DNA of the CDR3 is TGTGCCAGCAGCTTAACAGGGTTAGTCTACGAGCAGTACTTC.

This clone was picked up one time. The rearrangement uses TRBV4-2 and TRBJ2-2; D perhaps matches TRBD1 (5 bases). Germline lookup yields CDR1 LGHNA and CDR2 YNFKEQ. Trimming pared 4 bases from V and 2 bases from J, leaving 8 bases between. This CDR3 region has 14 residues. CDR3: CASSLQGNTGELFF. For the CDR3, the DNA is TGTGCCAGCAGCCTGCAGGGTAACACCGGGGAGCTGTTTTTT.

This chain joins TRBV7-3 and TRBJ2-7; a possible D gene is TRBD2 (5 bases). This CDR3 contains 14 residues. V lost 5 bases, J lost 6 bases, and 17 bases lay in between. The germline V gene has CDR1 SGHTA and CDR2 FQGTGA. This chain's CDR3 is CASSLGPQAGEQYF. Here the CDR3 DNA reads TGTGCCAGCAGCCTCGGGCCCCAGGCGGGCGAGCAGTACTTC. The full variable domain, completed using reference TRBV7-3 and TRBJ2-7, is GAGVSQTPSNKVTEKGKYVELRCDPISGHTALYWYRQSLGQGPEFLIYFQGTGAADDSGLPNDRFFAVRPEGSVSTLKIQRTERGDSAVYLCASSLGPQAGEQYFGPGTRLTVT.

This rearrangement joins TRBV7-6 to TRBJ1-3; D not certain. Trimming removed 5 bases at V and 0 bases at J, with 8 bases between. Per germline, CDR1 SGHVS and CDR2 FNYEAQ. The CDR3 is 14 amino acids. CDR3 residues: CASSDYSSGNTIYF. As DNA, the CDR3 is TGTGCCAGCAGCGACTACAGCTCTGGAAACACCATATATTTT.

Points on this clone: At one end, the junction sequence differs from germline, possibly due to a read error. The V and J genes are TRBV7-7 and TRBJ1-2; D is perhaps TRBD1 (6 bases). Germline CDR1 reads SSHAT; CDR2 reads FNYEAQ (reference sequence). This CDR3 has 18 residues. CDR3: CASSLPSDGGAKNYGYTF. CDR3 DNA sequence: TGTGCTAGCAGCTTACCCTCCGATGGGGGGGCGAAGAACTATGGCTACACCTTC.

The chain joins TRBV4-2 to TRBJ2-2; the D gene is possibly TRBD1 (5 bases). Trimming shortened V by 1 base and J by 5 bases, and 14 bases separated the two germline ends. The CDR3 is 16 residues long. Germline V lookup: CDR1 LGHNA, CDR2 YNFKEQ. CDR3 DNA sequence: TGTGCCAGCAGCCAAGGCCAGGGTCGGGTAACCGGGGAGCTGTTTTTT. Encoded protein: CASSQGQGRVTGELFF.

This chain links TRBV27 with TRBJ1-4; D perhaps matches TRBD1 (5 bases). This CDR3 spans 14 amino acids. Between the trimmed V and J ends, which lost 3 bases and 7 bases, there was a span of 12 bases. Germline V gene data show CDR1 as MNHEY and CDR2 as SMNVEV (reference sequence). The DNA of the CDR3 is TGTGCCAGCAGTTTCCAGGGAACCGGTGAAAAACTGTTTTTT. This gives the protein CASSFQGTGEKLFF.